The 31 T cell receptor beta chains presented below share a single source sample, sequenced in a study of CD8 T cells in ankylosing spondylitis. Study-level points and caveats: Seemingly characteristic of ankylosing spondylitis blood was a TCR beta motif consisting of under 10 highly homologous variants.

In TCRdb, the 5' RACE reads were re-called with MiXCR into one record per CDR3 protein. Altogether 350,000 to 550,000 distinct CDR3 sequences are present, roughly 27% being singletons, with the ten largest covering about 0.9%. The antigens of these receptors remain unknown. Sequencing input: blood, either unsorted or a sorted T cell fraction (not recorded which). The receptors shown here come from a male donor with ankylosing spondylitis.

This chain uses TRBV20-1 with TRBJ2-1; TRBD2 aligns across 8 bases. Germline V CDR1 and CDR2: DFQATT, SNEGSKA (reference sequence). V shed 3 bases and J 0 bases; nucleotides not matched to a gene: 4. The CDR3 is 15 amino acids. CDR3 coding DNA: TGCAGTGCTAGCGGAGCGGGAGCCTCCTACAATGAGCAGTTCTTC. Its translation: CSASGAGASYNEQFF.

This rearrangement joins TRBV12-3 or TRBV12-4 to TRBJ2-1; D is unresolved. The CDR3 is 11 residues long. The V and J ends lost 8 bases and 2 bases respectively, with 4 bases between them. The CDR3 protein is CASCTYNEQFF. The CDR3 DNA sequence: TGTGCCAGCTGTACCTACAATGAGCAGTTCTTC.

The V gene is TRBV2, the J gene TRBJ2-2, with D unresolved. Germline loops: CDR1 SNHLY, CDR2 FYNNEI. The CDR3 is 15 residues long. With 7 bases removed from V and 0 bases from J, the gap between germline ends came to 12 bases. The CDR3 DNA reads as TGTGCCAGCAAAACTACTGGGGCGAACACCGGGGAGCTGTTTTTT. Translating it yields CASKTTGANTGELFF.

The chain carries TRBV5-8 and TRBJ1-1, with 7 bases that match TRBD1. V shed 4 bases, J shed 0 bases, and the junction held 6 bases outside the gene matches. The CDR3 runs to 15 residues. Germline V gene data show CDR1 as SGHTS and CDR2 as YDEGEE. The CDR3 region has the DNA TGTGCCAGCAGCCCGGGACAGATCATGAACACTGAAGCTTTCTTT. Its translation: CASSPGQIMNTEAFF. Based on the CDR3 plus reference TRBV5-8 and TRBJ1-1, the full variable domain is EAGVTQSPTHLIKTRGQQATLRCSPISGHTSVYWYQQALGLGLQFLLWYDEGEERNRGNFPPRFSGRQFPNYSSELNVNALELEDSALYLCASSPGQIMNTEAFFGQGTRLTVV.

This clonotype was detected only a few times. This rearrangement joins TRBV11-2 to TRBJ2-5; the D is unclear. The CDR3 runs 12 residues. Germline-derived CDR1 and CDR2 are SGHAT and FQNNGV. Trimming removed 5 bases at V and 5 bases at J, with 9 bases between. The CDR3 bases are TGTGCCAGCAGCGTTGGACCCGAGACCCAGTACTTC. Residues: CASSVGPETQYF.

The chain joins TRBV20-1 to TRBJ2-4; 12 bases match TRBD2. V shed 4 bases and J 3 bases; nucleotides not matched to a gene: 25. CDR3 length: 22 amino acids. Per germline, CDR1 DFQATT and CDR2 SNEGSKA (reference sequence). The CDR3 DNA is TGCAGTGCTACTCGGCGACTAGCGGGAGAAAGGGGTAATTGGGGAAACAAAAACATTCAGTACTTC. Amino acids: CSATRRLAGERGNWGNKNIQYF.

V and J are TRBV7-9 and TRBJ2-7; 16 nucleotides match TRBD2. The junction had 12 bases not matched to a gene; V was cut back by 10 bases and J by 9 bases. Germline CDR1 SEHNR, CDR2 FQNEAQ (reference sequence). The CDR3 consists of 15 residues. The CDR3 DNA reads as TGTGCCACCCAGCCTCCGGGACTAGCGGGAGGGGTGCAGTACTTC. It specifies CATQPPGLAGGVQYF.

This clonotype was counted a few times. The J gene is TRBJ2-7, the V gene TRBV12-3 or TRBV12-4, with 8 bases lining up with TRBD1. V dropped 6 bases and J dropped 6; count of bases not matched to a gene: 4. The CDR3 loop spans 12 amino acids. As DNA, the CDR3 is TGTGCCAGCAGCCCTGACAGGGGCGAGCAGTACTTC. It is translated as CASSPDRGEQYF.

The chain joins TRBV2 to TRBJ1-1; a possible D gene is TRBD1 (5 bases). CDR3 length: 13 amino acids. Trimming took off 6 bases at V and 1 base at J, with 9 bases between the two ends. Germline CDR1 reads SNHLY; CDR2 reads FYNNEI. CDR3 sequence reads: CASRGEGNTEAFF. DNA of the CDR3: TGTGCCAGCAGGGGGGAAGGGAACACTGAAGCTTTCTTT.

The J gene is TRBJ1-2, the V gene TRBV4-2; 9 bases line up with TRBD1. CDR1 and CDR2 from the germline V gene are LGHNA and YNFKEQ. The CDR3 runs 17 residues. Unmatched junction bases numbered 7, after V lost 0 bases and J lost 2 bases. CDR3: CASSQDDRGLSNYGYTF. The CDR3 DNA reads as TGTGCCAGCAGCCAAGATGACAGGGGGTTGTCGAACTATGGCTACACCTTC.

The CDR3 sequence: CAWSGGNHEQFF. CDR3 sequence (DNA): TGTGCCTGGAGCGGAGGGAACCATGAGCAGTTCTTC. The chain joins TRBV30 to TRBJ2-1, with D possibly matching TRBD2 (6 bases). Trimming stripped 3 bases from V and 8 bases from J, with 11 bases between. CDR1 and CDR2 from the germline V gene are GTSNPN and SVGIG (reference sequence). CDR3 length: 12 residues.

For the CDR3, the DNA is TGTGCCAGCAGCTTAACATGGGGGGTCTCTGGAAACACCATATATTTT. Its translation: CASSLTWGVSGNTIYF. This chain connects TRBV5-6 to TRBJ1-3, with TRBD1 as a possible D gene (5 bases). The CDR3 contains 16 residues. The V and J ends lost 2 bases and 0 bases respectively, with 12 bases between them. Germline V gives CDR1 SGHDT, CDR2 YYEEEE.

In this sample, this clonotype turned up a few times. This chain joins TRBV7-9 and TRBJ2-1, with TRBD2 matching over 11 bases. CDR3 length equals 17 residues. Germline loops: CDR1 SEHNR, CDR2 FQNEAQ (reference sequence). V shed 5 bases and J 3 bases; nucleotides not matched to a gene: 9. The CDR3 sequence is CASSAVLAGGLYNEQFF. The CDR3, as DNA: TGTGCCAGCAGCGCCGTTCTAGCGGGAGGACTCTACAATGAGCAGTTCTTC.

The chain employs TRBV12-3 or TRBV12-4 and TRBJ2-3; D remains ambiguous. The CDR3 totals 13 residues. Trimming pared 5 bases from V and 6 bases from J, leaving 12 bases between. CDR3 nucleotides: TGTGCCAGCAGTGAAAGTTCGCCGGATACGCAGTATTTT. Translating it yields CASSESSPDTQYF.

The V and J genes are TRBV11-2 and TRBJ1-4; 10 bases are a match to TRBD1. Trimming removed 4 bases from V and 0 bases from J; junction bases left unmatched: 11. This CDR3 spans 19 amino acids. The germline V gene has CDR1 SGHAT and CDR2 FQNNGV. The chain's CDR3 is CASSWGQGTTFATNEKLFF. As DNA, the CDR3 is TGTGCCAGCAGCTGGGGACAGGGGACAACCTTTGCAACTAATGAAAAACTGTTTTTT.

The chain combines TRBV29-1 with TRBJ1-4; D is perhaps TRBD1 (6 bases). The CDR3 is 11 amino acids. Trimming left V 7 bases short and J 8 bases short, with 11 bases between. Germline V gene data show CDR1 as SQVTM and CDR2 as ANQGSEA. CDR3 DNA: TGCAGCGCCCGGGACATAGAAAAACTGTTTTTT. Translating it yields CSARDIEKLFF.

The chain links TRBV20-1 to TRBJ1-5, with 8 bases aligning to TRBD1. CDR1 and CDR2 from the germline V gene are DFQATT and SNEGSKA (reference sequence). This CDR3 region has 12 residues. The junction had 6 bases not matched to a gene; V was cut back by 6 bases and J by 8 bases. CDR3 sequence: CSAATGDEPQHF. The CDR3 DNA sequence: TGCAGTGCCGCGACAGGGGATGAGCCCCAGCATTTT.

In its sample, this clonotype was seen a few times. The rearrangement uses TRBV10-3 and TRBJ1-2, with 10 positions matching TRBD1. Germline trimming cut 4 bases from V and 2 bases from J; bases unmatched to any gene: 1. Germline-derived CDR1 and CDR2 are ENHRY and SYGVKD. This CDR3 spans 14 amino acids. The CDR3 DNA sequence: TGTGCCATCAGTGGGGGACAGGGGAACTATGGCTACACCTTC. Translated, it gives CAISGGQGNYGYTF.

A few counts support this clonotype. The chain carries TRBV2 and TRBJ1-1, with D uncertain. Germline V gene lookup returns CDR1 SNHLY and CDR2 FYNNEI. This CDR3 is 12 amino acids long. Trimming removed 7 bases at V and 1 base at J, with 7 bases between. The CDR3 region is CASNPWNTEAFF. The CDR3 bases are TGTGCCAGCAATCCATGGAACACTGAAGCTTTCTTT. The full variable domain, completed using reference TRBV2 and TRBJ1-1, is EPEVTQTPSHQVTQMGQEVILRCVPISNHLYFYWYRQILGQKVEFLVSFYNNEISEKSEIFDDQFSVERPDGSNFTLKIRSTKLEDSAMYFCASNPWNTEAFFGQGTRLTVV.

This clonotype was counted at least ten times. The gene calls are TRBV7-9 and TRBJ1-3; possible D gene TRBD1, 5 bases. Trimming removed 5 bases from V and 0 bases from J, with 11 bases in between. The CDR3 length is 15 residues. Germline V gives CDR1 SEHNR, CDR2 FQNEAQ (reference sequence). CDR3 in amino acids: CASSTYGASGNTIYF. The CDR3 nucleotides read TGTGCCAGCAGCACCTACGGGGCCTCTGGAAACACCATATATTTT.

The chain couples TRBV18 to TRBJ2-7, with 7 bases matching TRBD1. Trimming at V came to 5 bases and at J to 4 bases, leaving 2 bases not matched to a gene. Per the germline V gene, CDR1 is KGHSH and CDR2 is LQKENI. CDR3 length: 12 amino acids. DNA of the CDR3: TGTGCCAGCTCAGGGACAGCTTACGAGCAGTACGTC. Translation: CASSGTAYEQYV.

This clonotype has at least ten counts. The rearrangement joins TRBV6-1 to TRBJ2-7; weak D call: TRBD2 (7 bases). The CDR3 has 16 residues. The germline V and J ends were trimmed by 3 bases and 0 bases, with 15 bases remaining between them. Germline CDR1 MNHNS, CDR2 SASEGT. This chain's CDR3 is CASSDPGGGTSYEQYF. CDR3 in DNA: TGTGCCAGCAGTGACCCTGGCGGGGGCACCTCCTACGAGCAGTACTTC.

The table lists this clonotype with a few counts. The chain is built from TRBV4-1 and TRBJ2-7, with TRBD1 matching 7 bases. Trimming took 4 bases from V and 0 from J; bases not matched to a gene: 9. Germline V gene data show CDR1 as MGHRA and CDR2 as YSYEKL. This CDR3 comprises 16 residues. CDR3 nucleotide sequence: TGCGCCAGCAGCCCAGGTTTAGGGGGCGCCTCCTACGAGCAGTACGTC. Amino acid sequence: CASSPGLGGASYEQYV.

This chain uses TRBV12-3 or TRBV12-4 with TRBJ2-3; D unresolved. The CDR3 contains 14 residues. V was pared by 3 bases and J by 1 base, with 8 bases between. This chain's CDR3 is CASSFVQRTDTQYF. The DNA of the CDR3 is TGTGCCAGCAGTTTCGTACAGCGCACAGATACGCAGTATTTT.

The V and J genes are TRBV4-1 and TRBJ2-7; TRBD1 aligns across 9 bases. Germline V CDR1 and CDR2: MGHRA, YSYEKL. The CDR3 extends over 16 amino acids. Trimming at V came to 2 bases and at J to 2 bases, leaving 7 bases not matched to a gene. The DNA of the CDR3 is TGCGCCAGCAGCCAACTTGGGACAGGGCAAACCTACGAGCAGTACTTC. It codes for CASSQLGTGQTYEQYF.

The J gene is TRBJ2-5, the V gene TRBV5-1; 15 bases fit TRBD2. Germline assignment: CDR1 SGHRS and CDR2 YFSETQ. V dropped 3 bases and J dropped 4; count of bases not matched to a gene: 7. This CDR3 comprises 17 residues. CDR3 in amino acids: CASSSGLAGGFSETQYF. For the CDR3, the DNA is TGCGCCAGCAGCTCTGGACTAGCGGGAGGGTTCTCAGAGACCCAGTACTTC.

The chain links TRBV7-2 to TRBJ2-1, with D perhaps TRBD2 (6 bases). V lost 7 bases, J lost 6 bases, and 16 bases lay in between. The CDR3 covers 14 residues. Germline-derived CDR1 and CDR2 are SGHTA and FQGNSA. For the CDR3, the DNA is TGTGCCAGCACCGAGCCGGGAGCTTCCAATGAGCAGTTCTTC. Residues: CASTEPGASNEQFF.

Many counts were recorded for this clonotype. V and J are TRBV5-1 and TRBJ2-7; TRBD1 might be the D (5 bases). The ends were cut back, 7 bases at V and 0 bases at J, with 17 bases in the middle. Germline lookup yields CDR1 SGHRS and CDR2 YFSETQ. The CDR3 is made up of 15 amino acids. CDR3 nucleotides: TGCGCCAGCCACCTGGGGCGGAGAAGCTCCTACGAGCAGTACTTC. This codes for CASHLGRRSSYEQYF.

CDR3 protein: CASSVYELQETQYF. The CDR3 DNA follows: TGTGCCAGCAGCGTATACGAACTACAAGAGACCCAGTACTTC. V gene TRBV7-9 combines with J gene TRBJ2-5; D is uncertain. CDR1 SEHNR and CDR2 FQNEAQ come from the germline V gene (reference sequence). V lost 5 bases, J lost 2 bases, and 12 bases lay in between. There are 14 residues in the CDR3. Full variable domain (remainder filled in from reference TRBV7-9 and TRBJ2-5): DTGVSQNPRHKITKRGQNVTFRCDPISEHNRLYWYRQTLGQGPEFLTYFQNEAQLEKSRLLSDRFSAERPKGSFSTLEIQRTEQGDSAMYLCASSVYELQETQYFGPGTRLLVL.

The chain is built from TRBV20-1 and TRBJ1-1, with no clear D. Germline V gives CDR1 DFQATT, CDR2 SNEGSKA (reference sequence). The CDR3 consists of 13 residues. Trimming took off 8 bases at V and 0 bases at J, with 13 bases between the two ends. The CDR3 loop is CSRRSLMNTEAFF. The DNA of the CDR3 is TGCAGTCGCCGGTCCCTAATGAACACTGAAGCTTTCTTT.

The rearrangement uses TRBV27 and TRBJ1-3; no definite D call. The CDR3 runs to 15 residues. With 5 bases removed from V and 2 bases from J, the gap between germline ends came to 13 bases. Per germline, CDR1 MNHEY and CDR2 SMNVEV (reference sequence). DNA for the CDR3: TGTGCCAGCAGTCCCCGGGCGAATACTGGAAACACCATATATTTT. This translates into CASSPRANTGNTIYF.